These T cell receptor beta chains were read from a single sample in a study of cytomegalovirus exposure and HLA in healthy donors. Only in-frame clones appear in the TCRdb table, and some are missing; sequencing was by immunoSEQ multiplex PCR. The sample shows fewer than 200,000 clones, roughly 80% of them seen only once. The source material was PBMCs. These receptors were collected from a woman aged 25 to 45 in good health and CMV-seropositive. CDR3s include the opening cysteine and the closing phenylalanine or tryptophan. D genes are given only for firm matches. Clone size appears in some rows only: once, few, many, or a class for an expanded clone.

.	TRBV9	TRBJ2-7	.	CASSVGDWDEQYF	TGTGCCAGCAGCGTAGGAGACTGGGACGAGCAGTACTTC
TRBD1	TRBV5-1	TRBJ2-2	.	CASSLGTGVITGELFF	TGCGCCAGCAGCCTAGGGACAGGGGTAATCACCGGGGAGCTGTTTTTT
.	TRBV18	TRBJ1-4	.	CASSPTQGGDEKLFF	TGTGCCAGCTCACCTACACAGGGAGGGGATGAAAAACTGTTTTTT
TRBD1	TRBV5-4	TRBJ1-1	.	CASSFETGDTEAFF	TGTGCCAGCAGCTTCGAGACAGGGGACACTGAAGCTTTCTTT
.	TRBV18	TRBJ1-2	.	CASSKDSPFYDYTF	TGTGCCAGCTCAAAGGACAGCCCCTTTTATGACTACACCTTC
TRBD1	TRBV5-8	TRBJ1-5	.	CASSRGQGGNQPQHF	TGTGCCAGCAGCCGGGGACAGGGGGGCAATCAGCCCCAGCATTTT
TRBD2	TRBV6-6	TRBJ2-1	.	CASSYGGTSWNEQFF	TGTGCCAGCAGTTACGGGGGGACTAGCTGGAATGAGCAGTTCTTC
.	TRBV11-2	TRBJ2-2	.	CASRPIRGAGELFF	TGTGCCAGCAGACCGATCCGGGGTGCCGGGGAGCTGTTTTTT
.	TRBV2	TRBJ1-3	few	CASKRDSGNTIYF	TGTGCCAGCAAACGGGACTCTGGAAACACCATATATTTT
.	TRBV5-1	TRBJ2-1	.	CASRTDNNEQFF	TGCGCCAGCCGGACGGACAACAATGAGCAGTTCTTC
.	TRBV2	TRBJ2-2	.	CASSFLTGELFF	TGTGCCAGCAGTTTCCTCACCGGGGAGCTGTTTTTT
.	TRBV5-1	TRBJ2-3	.	CASRTRASSTDTQYF	TGCGCCAGCAGAACGCGAGCGAGTAGCACAGATACGCAGTATTTT
.	TRBV5-6	TRBJ2-3	.	CASSLAAWGVSTDTQYF	TGTGCCAGCAGCTTGGCCGCTTGGGGGGTTAGCACAGATACGCAGTATTTT
TRBD1	TRBV25-1	TRBJ1-1	.	CASTRTGPSTEAFF	TGTGCCAGCACGCGGACAGGTCCCTCCACTGAAGCTTTCTTT
TRBD1	TRBV5-8	TRBJ1-2	.	CASSAGQGGGYTF	TGTGCCAGCAGCGCGGGACAGGGTGGTGGCTACACCTTC
.	TRBV29-1	TRBJ2-1	.	CSAVPGPDSYNEQFF	TGCAGCGCCGTCCCAGGGCCCGACTCCTACAATGAGCAGTTCTTC
TRBD1	TRBV27	TRBJ1-2	.	CASSFRETGGYGYTF	TGTGCCAGCAGTTTCAGGGAGACAGGGGGCTATGGCTACACCTTC
.	TRBV6-1	TRBJ1-1	few	CASSEVSGTEAFF	TGTGCCAGCAGTGAAGTCTCCGGCACTGAAGCTTTCTTT
.	TRBV21-1	TRBJ1-2	.	CASSYPTGYGDYGYTF	TGTGCCAGCAGTTACCCTACAGGGTATGGGGACTATGGCTACACCTTC
.	TRBV7-8	TRBJ2-1	.	CASSLFRGNEQFF	TGTGCCAGCAGCTTATTTCGGGGGAATGAGCAGTTCTTC
.	TRBV29-1	TRBJ2-1	.	CSVVEQYSSYNEQFF	TGCAGCGTTGTTGAACAGTATTCCTCCTACAATGAGCAGTTCTTC
.	TRBV5-8	TRBJ2-7	.	CASSLGGSSWYEQYF	TGTGCCAGCAGCTTGGGCGGCAGCAGTTGGTACGAGCAGTACTTC
.	TRBV27	TRBJ1-3	.	CASRQASGNTIYF	TGTGCCAGTCGACAGGCAAGTGGAAACACCATATATTTT
TRBD1	TRBV10-3	TRBJ1-6	.	CAISERGTASKSRAPLHF	TGTGCCATCAGTGAGCGTGGGACAGCTTCTAAATCCCGAGCTCCCCTCCACTTT
.	TRBV6-1	TRBJ1-2	.	CASSEGWAENYGYTF	TGTGCCAGCAGTGAAGGTTGGGCAGAGAACTATGGCTACACCTTC
TRBD1	TRBV6-5	TRBJ1-2	once	CASTDRGNYGYTF	TGTGCCAGCACCGACAGGGGGAACTATGGCTACACCTTC
TRBD1	TRBV27	TRBJ1-2	.	CASSFLGQGAGYTF	TGTGCCAGCAGTTTCCTAGGACAGGGGGCTGGCTACACCTTC
TRBD1	TRBV6-5	TRBJ1-1	.	CASSYGTGDSEAFF	TGTGCCAGCAGTTACGGGACAGGGGACTCCGAAGCTTTCTTT
.	TRBV27	TRBJ1-2	.	CASTRVGRGSGYTF	TGTGCCAGCACAAGGGTAGGAAGGGGCTCTGGCTACACCTTC
TRBD2	TRBV9	TRBJ2-3	.	CASSPTTRTSGYTQYF	TGTGCCAGCAGCCCGACGACTAGGACTAGCGGGTATACGCAGTATTTT
TRBD1	TRBV6-1	TRBJ2-3	few	CASSGRQGTATDTQYF	TGTGCCAGCAGTGGAAGACAGGGGACGGCCACAGATACGCAGTATTTT
.	TRBV19	TRBJ1-4	.	CASSIKGEELFF	TGTGCCAGTAGTATAAAAGGGGAGGAACTGTTTTTT
.	TRBV19	TRBJ2-7	once	CASSSGTYYEQYF	TGTGCCAGTAGTTCAGGGACATACTACGAGCAGTACTTC
.	TRBV13	TRBJ1-1	.	CASSEDRAEAFF	TGTGCCAGCAGTGAGGATCGGGCTGAAGCTTTCTTT
.	TRBV6-5	TRBJ2-1	.	CASSYLRGGSHNEQFF	TGTGCCAGCAGTTACCTTAGGGGGGGAAGCCACAATGAGCAGTTCTTC
TRBD1	TRBV4-2	TRBJ2-1	.	CASSQMTGTNEQFF	TGTGCCAGCAGCCAAATGACAGGGACGAATGAGCAGTTCTTC
.	TRBV2	TRBJ1-1	.	CASQLEYSGTEAFF	TGTGCCAGCCAGCTAGAATATTCCGGCACTGAAGCTTTCTTT
TRBD2	TRBV7-2	TRBJ2-2	.	CASSLGLAGGRGGELFF	TGTGCCAGCAGCTTGGGACTAGCGGGGGGGCGTGGCGGGGAGCTGTTTTTT
.	TRBV4-2	TRBJ1-6	.	CASSQPLTRSYNSPLHF	TGTGCCAGCAGCCAACCCCTGACAAGGTCCTATAATTCACCCCTCCACTTT
.	TRBV7-9	TRBJ2-1	.	CASSLGVGEQFF	TGTGCCAGCAGCTTGGGCGTCGGTGAGCAGTTCTTC
TRBD1	TRBV5-1	TRBJ1-5	.	CASSWGTGDQPQHF	TGCGCCAGCAGCTGGGGGACAGGGGATCAGCCCCAGCATTTT